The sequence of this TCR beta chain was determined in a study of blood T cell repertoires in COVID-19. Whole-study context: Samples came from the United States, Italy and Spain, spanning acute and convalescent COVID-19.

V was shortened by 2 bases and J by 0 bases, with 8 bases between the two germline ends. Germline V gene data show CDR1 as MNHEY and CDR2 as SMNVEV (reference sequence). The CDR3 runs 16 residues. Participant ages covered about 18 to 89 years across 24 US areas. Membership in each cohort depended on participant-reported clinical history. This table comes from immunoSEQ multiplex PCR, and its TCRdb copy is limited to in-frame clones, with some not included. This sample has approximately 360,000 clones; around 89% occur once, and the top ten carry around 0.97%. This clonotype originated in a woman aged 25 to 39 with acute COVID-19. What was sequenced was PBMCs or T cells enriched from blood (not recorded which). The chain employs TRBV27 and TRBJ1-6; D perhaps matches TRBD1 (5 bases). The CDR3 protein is CASSLGGSSYNSPLHF. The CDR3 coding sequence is TGTGCCAGCAGTTTAGGGGGGAGCTCCTATAATTCACCCCTCCACTTT.